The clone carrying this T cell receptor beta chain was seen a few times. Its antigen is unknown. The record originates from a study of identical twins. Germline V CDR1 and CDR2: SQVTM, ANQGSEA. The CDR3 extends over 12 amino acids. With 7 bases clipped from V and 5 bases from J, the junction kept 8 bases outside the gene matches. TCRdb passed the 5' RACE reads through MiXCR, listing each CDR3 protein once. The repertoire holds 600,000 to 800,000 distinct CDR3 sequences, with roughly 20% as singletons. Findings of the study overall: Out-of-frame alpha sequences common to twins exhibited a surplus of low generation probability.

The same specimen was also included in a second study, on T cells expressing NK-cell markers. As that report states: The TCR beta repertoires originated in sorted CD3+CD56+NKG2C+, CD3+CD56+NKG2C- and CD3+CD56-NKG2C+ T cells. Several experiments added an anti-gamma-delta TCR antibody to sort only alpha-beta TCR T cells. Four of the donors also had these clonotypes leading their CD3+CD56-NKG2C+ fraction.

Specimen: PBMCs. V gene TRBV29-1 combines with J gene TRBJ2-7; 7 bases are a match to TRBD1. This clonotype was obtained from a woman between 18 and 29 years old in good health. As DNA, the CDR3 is TGCAGCGCCGGCCACAGGGGCCACGAGCAGTACTTC. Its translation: CSAGHRGHEQYF.